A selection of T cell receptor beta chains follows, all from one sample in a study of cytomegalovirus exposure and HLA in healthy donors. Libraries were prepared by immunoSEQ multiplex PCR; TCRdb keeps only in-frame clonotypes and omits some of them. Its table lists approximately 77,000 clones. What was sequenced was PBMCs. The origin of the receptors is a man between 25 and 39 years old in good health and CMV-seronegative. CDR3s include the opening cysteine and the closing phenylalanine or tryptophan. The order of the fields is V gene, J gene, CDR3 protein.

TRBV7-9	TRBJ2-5	CASSLWATRVGETQYF
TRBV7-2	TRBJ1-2	CASSLQGYGYTF
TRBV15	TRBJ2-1	CATSPHPQGRNYNEQFF
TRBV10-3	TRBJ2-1	CAISDFRGGVGEQFF
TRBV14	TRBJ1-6	CASSSGLPGTLHF
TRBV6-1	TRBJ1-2	CASSVGPGTGLGNYGYTF
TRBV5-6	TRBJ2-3	CASSLMGGGTDTQYF
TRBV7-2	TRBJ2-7	CASSLEAGGLEQYF
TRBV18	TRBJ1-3	CASSPQQGRTSGNTIYF
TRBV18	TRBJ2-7	CASSPESDREIPLSSYEQYF
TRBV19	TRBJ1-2	CASIIARGYYGYTF
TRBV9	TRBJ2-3	CASSSNIYKSTDTQYF
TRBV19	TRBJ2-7	CASSVLLSSYEQYF
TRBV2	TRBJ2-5	CASKLAGGQETQYF
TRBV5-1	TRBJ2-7	CASSLAGLREQYF
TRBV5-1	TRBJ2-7	CASSWRLADSYEQYF
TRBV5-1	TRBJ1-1	CASSLVIQGNTEAFF
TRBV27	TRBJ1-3	CASSRLGVGNTIYF
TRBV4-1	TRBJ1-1	CASSQRTGAYTEAFF
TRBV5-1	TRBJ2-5	CASSLGQQETQYF
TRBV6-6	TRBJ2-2	CASSYYGTVNTGELFF
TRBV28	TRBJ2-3	CTGESADTQYF
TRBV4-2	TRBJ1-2	CASSQDSGGRAYGYTF
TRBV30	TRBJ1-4	CAWSVLNEKLFF
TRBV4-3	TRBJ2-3	CASSQEMLGGTDTQYF
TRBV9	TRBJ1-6	CASSVVDGSPLHF
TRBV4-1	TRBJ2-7	CASSQAAGNYEQYF
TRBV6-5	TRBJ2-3	CASSPGTGGTDTQYF
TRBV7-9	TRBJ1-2	CASSSPVGGGNYGYTF
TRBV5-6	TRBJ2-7	CASSSPDSPPYEQYF
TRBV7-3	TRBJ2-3	CASSPGSADTQYF
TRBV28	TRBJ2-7	CASSFYVYEQYF
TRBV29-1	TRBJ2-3	CSVAPDGADTQYF
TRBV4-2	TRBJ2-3	CASSQDRGGRREVDTQYF
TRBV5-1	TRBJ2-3	CASSRQDSTDTQYF
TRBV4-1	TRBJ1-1	CASSQVLSRERDPEAFF
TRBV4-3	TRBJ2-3	CASSQDIGETQYF
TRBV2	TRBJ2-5	CASSVALNRETQYF
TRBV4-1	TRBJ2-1	CASSQGAGRRGNEQFF
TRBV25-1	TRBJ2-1	CASSGGEDEQFF
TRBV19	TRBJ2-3	CASSRRGVTDTQYF